What follows are 5 T cell receptor beta chains derived from one specimen sequenced in a study of blood T cell repertoires in COVID-19. Only in-frame clones appear in the TCRdb table, and some are missing; sequencing was by immunoSEQ multiplex PCR. The profile shows 110,000 to 150,000 clones, 70% to 90% of them singletons. The sample was peripheral blood. These receptors were obtained from a woman between 45 and 60 years old with acute or convalescent COVID-19.

This clone was seen a handful of times. The chain is built from TRBV9 and TRBJ2-3, with 7 bases identical to TRBD2. Germline CDR1 SGDLS, CDR2 YYNGEE. This CDR3 is 14 amino acids long. V dropped 5 bases and J dropped 6; count of bases not matched to a gene: 9. DNA of the CDR3: TGTGCCAGCAGAACTGGACTAGTTACGGATACGCAGTATTTT. Protein sequence: CASRTGLVTDTQYF.

This clone was detected a few times. The CDR3 is CASSMYMNTEAFF. The DNA for the CDR3 is TGTGCCAGTAGTATGTACATGAACACTGAAGCTTTCTTT. The gene calls are TRBV19 and TRBJ1-1; D is uncertain. The germline gives CDR1 LNHDA, CDR2 SQIVND (reference sequence). Trimming shortened V by 3 bases and J by 0 bases, and 5 bases separated the two germline ends. CDR3 length: 13 residues.

The V and J genes are TRBV28 and TRBJ2-7; 7 nucleotides align to TRBD1. CDR3 length: 15 residues. The germline CDR1 and CDR2 sequences are MDHEN and SYDVKM. The V segment lost 4 bases and the J segment 5 bases; nucleotides outside the gene matches: 11. Written as DNA, the CDR3 is TGTGCCAGCAGTTCCTCCCCGGACAGGACCCACGAGCAGTACTTC. Translated: CASSSSPDRTHEQYF.

This rearrangement joins TRBV3-1 (or the pseudogene TRBV3-2) to TRBJ2-3, with D possibly matching TRBD2 (6 bases). The CDR3 has 15 amino acids. Trimming removed 1 base at V and 4 bases at J, with 12 bases between. CDR1 is LGHDT and CDR2 is YNNKEL in the germline V gene (reference sequence). CDR3: CASSQAEGGADTQYF. The DNA for the CDR3 is TGTGCCAGCAGCCAAGCGGAGGGTGGGGCAGATACGCAGTATTTT.

The chain is built from TRBV18 and TRBJ2-7, with 9 bases fitting TRBD1. The CDR3 consists of 16 residues. The germline V gene encodes CDR1 KGHSH and CDR2 LQKENI. V lost 0 bases to trimming and J lost 7 bases; unmatched junction nucleotides: 10. As DNA, the CDR3 is TGTGCCAGCTCACCACCCGCCCGACAGGGGGTACGGGAGCAGTACTTC. Protein sequence: CASSPPARQGVREQYF.